What follows is one T cell receptor beta chain and its context. The antigen is unknown. One entry per CDR3 protein results from TCRdb running MiXCR on the reads. The top ten hold approximately 18% of the sample, which has 550,000 to 850,000 distinct CDR3 sequences, about 33% seen once. This sample was taken from a study of T cell repertoires in cytomegalovirus infection. Study overall: Public TCR beta signatures marked donors with CMV infection and the matching HLA. Study-wide findings and caveats: In two of eight donors, the top clonotype was HLA-C-restricted CMV-specific.

Deletions cut 11 bases from V and 2 bases from J, with 13 bases between. Per the germline V gene, CDR1 is MNHNS and CDR2 is SASEGT. CDR3 length equals 12 residues. Sequencing used cultured PBMCs, obtained from culture after CMV antigen stimulation. V gene TRBV6-1 combines with J gene TRBJ2-7, with TRBD1 as a possible D gene (5 bases). The sequence came from a human donor in good health (CMV status not recorded). Some clones in this sample may be carry-over from other donors' samples. CDR3: CAVLTGTYEQYF. CDR3 nucleotides: TGTGCCGTCCTAACAGGAACCTACGAGCAGTACTTC.